This T cell receptor beta chain was sequenced in a study of blood T cell repertoires in COVID-19. Study-level information: Italy, Spain and the United States were the sources of the convalescent and acute COVID-19 samples. The analysed material was cDNA or gDNA that came from T cells, B-cell-depleted T cells, or PBMCs.

It was during active infection that Seattle patients were enrolled and then longitudinally followed. A word on this clone: Within the sample, other DNA sequences also encode this same CDR3.

In the authors' workflow: Reference gene primer amplification gave estimated nucleated cell counts. Produced via immunoSEQ multiplex PCR; TCRdb's table is partial and in-frame only. That table is the source of V, J and clone size, and D and trimming were worked out from the DNA. The sample includes roughly 200,000 clones, 82% seen only once; the top ten take approximately 7.8%. Deletions cut 1 base from V and 3 bases from J, with 5 bases between. CDR3 length equals 14 residues. Germline V gives CDR1 SGHNT, CDR2 YYREEE (reference sequence). The sequence was obtained from a woman aged 60-75 years with COVID-19, enrolled during active disease. The sequencing input was peripheral blood. This chain joins TRBV5-4 and TRBJ1-6, with a possible D match to TRBD1 (5 bases). The CDR3 DNA is TGTGCCAGCAGCTTGCAGGGCTATAATTCACCCCTCCACTTT. Its protein product is CASSLQGYNSPLHF.